The sequence of this T cell receptor beta chain was determined in a study of shared clonotypes between healthy human individuals. Study outcomes and limitations: The study sampled only blood, and tissue repertoires likely differ.

Germline lookup yields CDR1 SGHRS and CDR2 YFSETQ. The V end was cut by 3 bases, the J end by 4 bases, with 14 bases between. The length of the CDR3 is 14 residues. There were only Caucasian adults among the donors, and all lived in Nashville, Tennessee. Assay runs were performed at deep level. Assay used: immunoSEQ multiplex PCR; TCRdb lists only in-frame clones, some missing. The profile shows some 2.3 million clones, about 92% of them singletons. Of note for this clone: The antigen remains undetermined.

The genes are TRBV5-1 and TRBJ2-7; D possibly uses TRBD1 or TRBD2 (5 bases each). The sequence derives from a man younger than 35 in good health. Some clones in this sample may be carry-over from other donors' samples. The sequenced sample was naive CD4+ T cells from PBMCs. Subset noted: CD45RA+ positively selected. CDR3 residues: CASSWTGAPYEQYF. CDR3 DNA: TGCGCCAGCAGCTGGACCGGGGCGCCTTACGAGCAGTACTTC.